This TCR beta chain was recovered during a study of T-cell memory formation after mild COVID-19. Whole-study context: The two donors had largely donor-specific TCR clusters.

Study conclusions and caveats: For second-wave clones that peaked at day 37, SARS-CoV-2 specificity went unverified. Some clones that responded turned up in pre-infection memory, which suggests that cross-reactive memory joined in. The CD4+ clones that contracted clustered mainly within CM and EM, and the CD8+ clones concentrated in EMRA.

Germline lookup yields CDR1 SEHNR and CDR2 FQNEAQ (reference sequence). This CDR3 has 17 amino acids. Trimming stripped 1 base from V and 8 bases from J, with 21 bases between. TCRdb re-derived calls from the 5' RACE reads in MiXCR, one entry per CDR3 protein. The sample contains around 130,000 distinct CDR3 sequences, about 6% of which appear only once. Concerning this clonotype: Its specificity is not known.

Sequencing was done on a sample of PBMCs or a T cell subset sorted from them (not recorded which). The V gene is TRBV7-9, the J gene TRBJ2-1, with D perhaps matching TRBD1 (6 bases). The receptor was isolated from an adult woman who had mild COVID-19 (a few samples of this study predate the infection). Cell type and time point are not known. The CDR3 here is CASSLVVRGKGLDEQFF. DNA for the CDR3: TGTGCCAGCAGCTTAGTGGTCAGGGGAAAGGGGTTGGATGAGCAGTTCTTC.